The sequence of this T cell receptor (beta chain) was determined in a study of T cells in Graves' hyperthyroidism and ophthalmopathy. Looked up from germline, CDR1 is MGHRA and CDR2 is YSYEKL. The V gene lost 1 base and the J gene lost 7 bases, with 19 bases spanning the gap. The CDR3 is made up of 16 amino acids. This clonotype has a count of ten or more. Antigen unknown. It was RNA transcripts that yielded the amplified TCR beta CDR3 regions. A first-round RT-PCR of the TCR CDR3 used the HTBI primer set. TCRdb re-called the multiplex PCR reads with MiXCR, one entry per CDR3 protein. The sample has approximately 510,000 distinct CDR3 sequences, 35% to 50% seen once. Overall study results and limits: Appearing also in blood were most of the thyroid clonotypes expanded above 0.001.

The TCR originated in an adult woman with Graves' disease, either hyperthyroidism or ophthalmopathy (not recorded which). Sequencing used peripheral blood or thyroid tissue (not recorded which). The V call is TRBV4-1, the J call TRBJ2-5, with D possibly TRBD2 on 5 matching bases. The CDR3 here is CASSQVLSSGSRTQYF. The CDR3 nucleotides are TGCGCCAGCAGCCAAGTGTTATCGTCTGGGAGTAGGACCCAGTACTTC.